These 15 T cell receptor beta chains came from one sample sequenced in a study of Ad26.COV2.S vaccination and SARS-CoV-2 variants. The sample's treatment: approximately 18 received Ad26.COV2.S at low or high dose, single or two shots; 5 received placebo; per-sample allocation not given. Collection of the samples took place on day 63 after the first injection of vaccine or placebo. Only in-frame clones appear in the TCRdb table, and some are missing; sequencing was by immunoSEQ multiplex PCR. Of 200,000 to 250,000 clones listed, 88% are singletons. This specimen was peripheral blood, taken in a trial of Ad26.COV2.S vaccine versus placebo. The receptors stem from a person between 18 and 60 years old who received the Ad26.COV2.S COVID-19 vaccine or a placebo.

This clone was detected a few times. This chain uses TRBV28 with TRBJ2-2, with 9 bases that match TRBD1. Germline loops: CDR1 MDHEN, CDR2 SYDVKM. The CDR3 is 18 residues long. V shed 5 bases and J 5 bases; nucleotides not matched to a gene: 15. The CDR3 DNA reads TGTGCCAGCAGTCCCCCCCCCGCGACAGGGGGATTAACCGGGGAGCTGTTTTTT. This sequence encodes CASSPPPATGGLTGELFF.

This clone was detected only once. J is TRBJ2-7 and V is TRBV18; 7 bases agree with TRBD2. In germline, CDR1 is KGHSH, CDR2 LQKENI. This CDR3 has 15 amino acids. V shed 6 bases and J 0 bases; nucleotides not matched to a gene: 8. The CDR3 spells CASSYSGVSSYEQYF. The CDR3 region has the DNA TGTGCCAGCTCCTACAGCGGGGTGAGCTCCTACGAGCAGTACTTC.

This clone was picked up a small number of times. The V call is TRBV30, the J call TRBJ2-7; 8 positions agree with TRBD1. V trimming: 3 bases; J trimming: 5 bases; junction bases outside the gene matches: 6. CDR1 is GTSNPN, CDR2 SVGIG, per germline (reference sequence). This CDR3 has 13 residues. CDR3: CAWSDQGANEQYF. In DNA form, the CDR3 reads TGTGCCTGGAGCGATCAGGGGGCGAACGAGCAGTACTTC.

This chain uses TRBV5-4 with TRBJ2-5; D might be TRBD2 (6 bases). The ends were cut back, 4 bases at V and 5 bases at J, with 15 bases in the middle. The CDR3 totals 14 residues. Germline loops: CDR1 SGHNT, CDR2 YYREEE (reference sequence). CDR3 protein: CASSTTWDSETQYF. DNA for the CDR3: TGTGCCAGCAGCACGACCTGGGACTCCGAGACCCAGTACTTC.

The rearrangement uses TRBV14 and TRBJ1-6, with a possible D match to TRBD1 (6 bases). With 0 bases removed from V and 7 bases from J, the gap between germline ends came to 13 bases. Germline V lookup: CDR1 SGHDN, CDR2 FVKESK. CDR3 length equals 16 residues. The CDR3 DNA sequence: TGTGCCAGCAGCCAAGATTGGGGGCAGGGAAATTCACCCCTCCACTTT. It yields the protein CASSQDWGQGNSPLHF.

The genes are TRBV7-9 and TRBJ2-1; D may be TRBD1 (6 bases). This CDR3 region has 16 residues. Germline V lookup: CDR1 SEHNR, CDR2 FQNEAQ (reference sequence). The V end was cut by 5 bases, the J end by 6 bases, with 20 bases between. CDR3: CASSTDTGSLGNEQFF. In DNA form, the CDR3 reads TGTGCCAGCAGCACCGATACAGGGTCCCTGGGCAATGAGCAGTTCTTC.

V gene TRBV21-1 combines with J gene TRBJ2-7; the table's D call TRBD2 went unverified against the DNA. TRBV21-1 is a listed pseudogene. CDR3 length: 16 amino acids. The CDR3 DNA reads as TGTGCCAGCCACTTGCGGGAAACGGCCTTAACCTACGAGCAGTACTTC. Residues: CASHLRETALTYEQYF.

A word on this clone: Other nucleotide sequences in the sample specify the same CDR3. The genes are TRBV6-2 or TRBV6-3 and TRBJ1-2; unclear D gene. Trimming removed 0 bases at V and 2 bases at J, with 7 bases between. CDR1 is MNHEY and CDR2 is SVGEGT in the germline V gene. The CDR3 length is 14 residues. Written as DNA, the CDR3 is TGTGCCAGCAGTTACTCAGGCAGAAACTATGGCTACACCTTC. This encodes CASSYSGRNYGYTF.

CDR3 bases: TGTGCCAGCAGCCACAGGGGAGTCAATGAGCAGTTCTTC. It encodes CASSHRGVNEQFF. The rearrangement links TRBV6-5 to TRBJ2-1, with 7 bases lining up with TRBD1. The CDR3 is 13 amino acids. V lost 6 bases to trimming and J lost 6 bases; unmatched junction nucleotides: 5. Germline values: CDR1 MNHEY, CDR2 SVGAGI.

This rearrangement joins TRBV6-6 to TRBJ1-1; possibly TRBD1 for D (5 bases). With 5 bases removed from V and 1 base from J, the gap between germline ends came to 14 bases. The CDR3 runs 15 residues. Germline V gene lookup returns CDR1 MNHNY and CDR2 SVGAGI (reference sequence). The CDR3 DNA reads as TGTGCCAGCAGTAAATCGGGCAGGGCGAACACTGAAGCTTTCTTT. It is translated as CASSKSGRANTEAFF.

V usage is TRBV7-9 and J usage is TRBJ2-4; D is ambiguous. The CDR3 loop spans 14 amino acids. Trimming shortened V by 5 bases and J by 5 bases, and 13 bases separated the two germline ends. Germline V gene lookup returns CDR1 SEHNR and CDR2 FQNEAQ (reference sequence). CDR3 amino acids: CASSHRWDQNIQYF. CDR3 nucleotide sequence: TGTGCCAGCAGCCACCGCTGGGATCAAAACATTCAGTACTTC. The entire variable domain, with the rest obtained from reference TRBV7-9 and TRBJ2-4, is as follows: DTGVSQNPRHKITKRGQNVTFRCDPISEHNRLYWYRQTLGQGPEFLTYFQNEAQLEKSRLLSDRFSAERPKGSFSTLEIQRTEQGDSAMYLCASSHRWDQNIQYFGAGTRLSVL.

This rearrangement joins TRBV6-1 to TRBJ1-2; D ambiguous. This CDR3 comprises 14 residues. Deletions cut 1 base from V and 4 bases from J, with 10 bases between. Germline assignment: CDR1 MNHNS and CDR2 SASEGT. The CDR3 sequence is CASSEVGQSYGYTF. The DNA of the CDR3 is TGTGCCAGCAGTGAAGTTGGGCAGAGCTATGGCTACACCTTC.

J is TRBJ2-1 and V is TRBV9, with D maybe TRBD2 (6 bases). V gave up 1 base and J gave up 0 bases, with 8 bases separating them. Germline values: CDR1 SGDLS, CDR2 YYNGEE. The CDR3 extends over 15 amino acids. CDR3 residues: CASSVRRDSYNEQFF. The CDR3 DNA is TGTGCCAGCAGCGTACGGCGGGACTCCTACAATGAGCAGTTCTTC.

The chain employs TRBV13 and TRBJ1-6; TRBD1 aligns across 8 bases. V shed 5 bases and J 0 bases; nucleotides not matched to a gene: 9. Germline assignment: CDR1 PRHDT and CDR2 FYEKMQ (reference sequence). The CDR3 has 18 residues. CDR3: CASSGGQDLSSYNSPLHF. As DNA, the CDR3 is TGTGCCAGCAGCGGGGGACAGGATCTGAGCTCCTATAATTCACCCCTCCACTTT.

V and J are TRBV5-1 and TRBJ2-7; either TRBD1 or TRBD2 may fit D (6 bases each). Deletions cut 1 base from V and 1 base from J, with 15 bases between. This CDR3 spans 16 amino acids. The germline gives CDR1 SGHRS, CDR2 YFSETQ. CDR3 DNA sequence: TGCGCCAGCAGCTTGACCGGGGGCCGCGGATCCTACGAGCAGTACTTC. It encodes CASSLTGGRGSYEQYF.